The 2 T cell receptor beta chains in this list originate from one sample, sequenced in a study of PD-1 blockade in classical Hodgkin lymphoma. Sequenced by immunoSEQ multiplex PCR; TCRdb stores in-frame clones only, minus some. The sample holds tens of thousands of clones, roughly 89% seen once. Each patient experienced a relapse that followed autologous stem cell transplantation, and brentuximab vedotin exposure varied. This material consisted of peripheral blood mononuclear cells (PBMCs), taken at baseline. The receptors were gathered from a human donor with classical Hodgkin lymphoma.

This chain uses TRBV5-6 with TRBJ2-5; D is unclear. The CDR3 is made up of 14 amino acids. The germline V gene has CDR1 SGHDT and CDR2 YYEEEE. Trimming removed 0 bases from V and 2 bases from J, with 8 bases in between. The CDR3 DNA reads as TGTGCCAGCAGCTTGGCAGGCCAGCAAGAGACCCAGTACTTC. Protein product: CASSLAGQQETQYF. The full variable domain, its missing parts supplied by reference TRBV5-6 and TRBJ2-5, is DAGVTQSPTHLIKTRGQQVTLRCSPKSGHDTVSWYQQALGQGPQFIFQYYEEEERQRGNFPDRFSGHQFPNYSSELNVNALLLGDSALYLCASSLAGQQETQYFGPGTRLLVL.

This chain links TRBV25-1 with TRBJ2-1, with no clear D. The CDR3 is 11 amino acids. Trimming took off 6 bases at V and 3 bases at J, with 3 bases between the two ends. The germline CDR1 and CDR2 sequences are MGHDK and SYGVNS. The CDR3 region is CASSNYNEQFF. The CDR3 DNA reads TGTGCCAGCAGCAACTACAATGAGCAGTTCTTC.